The 32 T cell receptor beta chains below all came from one sample that was sequenced in a study of blood T cell repertoires in COVID-19. Profiling relied on immunoSEQ multiplex PCR, and the TCRdb table lists in-frame clones only, not all of them. The table has under 110,000 clones, roughly 92% seen once. The sample taken for sequencing was peripheral blood. Source of these receptors: a man aged 50-60 years with active COVID-19.

CDR3 protein: CASSALQSNEQFF. Here the CDR3 DNA reads TGCGCCAGCAGCGCCCTACAGAGCAATGAGCAGTTCTTC. V and J are TRBV5-1 and TRBJ2-1; D is unresolved. This CDR3 region has 13 residues. Trimming removed 4 bases from V and 6 bases from J, with 11 bases in between. The germline CDR1 and CDR2 sequences are SGHRS and YFSETQ.

The genes are TRBV11-3 and TRBJ2-5, with D possibly matching TRBD1 (6 bases). V lost 5 bases and J lost 1, with 14 bases in between. The CDR3 sequence is 15 residues long. The germline gives CDR1 SGHNT, CDR2 YENEEA. CDR3 amino acids: CASSEGGQPQETQYF. CDR3 bases: TGTGCCAGCAGCGAAGGCGGACAGCCCCAAGAGACCCAGTACTTC.

J is TRBJ2-2 and V is TRBV19; D uncertain. CDR1 is LNHDA and CDR2 is SQIVND in the germline V gene (reference sequence). The length of the CDR3 is 15 residues. The V end was cut by 10 bases, the J end by 0 bases, with 15 bases between. The CDR3 DNA reads TGTGCCACCCGAAGTGGGCAATCGAACACCGGGGAGCTGTTTTTT. This sequence encodes CATRSGQSNTGELFF.

This chain uses TRBV19 with TRBJ1-1, with TRBD1 matching 7 bases. V trimming: 6 bases; J trimming: 4 bases; junction bases outside the gene matches: 2. This CDR3 region has 12 residues. The germline gives CDR1 LNHDA, CDR2 SQIVND (reference sequence). For the CDR3, the DNA is TGTGCCAGTAGGGGACAGTCCACTGAAGCTTTCTTT. Translated, it gives CASRGQSTEAFF.

The chain uses TRBV7-8 and TRBJ2-1; TRBD2 agrees at 15 bases. Unmatched junction bases numbered 18, after V lost 3 bases and J lost 3 bases. The CDR3 runs 22 residues. The V gene's germline CDR1 is SGHVS and CDR2 FQNEAQ. The CDR3 is CASSFIRIGLAGGPDYYNEQFF. The CDR3 nucleotides are TGTGCCAGCAGCTTCATCCGTATTGGACTAGCGGGAGGGCCGGATTACTACAATGAGCAGTTCTTC.

This chain links TRBV25-1 with TRBJ2-7, with TRBD1 as a possible D gene (6 bases). The CDR3 runs to 15 residues. V was trimmed by 1 base and J by 4 bases, leaving 14 bases between them. Per germline, CDR1 MGHDK and CDR2 SYGVNS. DNA of the CDR3: TGTGCCAGCAGTGAATGGACTGCCAGGGGATACGAGCAGTACTTC. It is translated as CASSEWTARGYEQYF.

The chain is built from TRBV5-1 and TRBJ2-5, with a weak D call TRBD2 (6 bases). V was clipped by 4 bases and J by 4 bases, with 23 bases between them. Germline V gene sequence: CDR1 SGHRS, CDR2 YFSETQ. CDR3 length equals 17 residues. This CDR3 reads CASSPGLGTSPPETQYF. Here the CDR3 DNA reads TGCGCCAGCAGCCCGGGGTTAGGGACTTCACCCCCAGAGACCCAGTACTTC.

The gene calls are TRBV9 and TRBJ1-5, with D possibly TRBD1 on 5 matching bases. This CDR3 spans 14 amino acids. Germline assignment: CDR1 SGDLS and CDR2 YYNGEE. The V gene lost 4 bases and the J gene lost 0 bases, with 8 bases spanning the gap. The CDR3 loop is CASSPGYSNQPQHF. In DNA form, the CDR3 reads TGTGCCAGCAGCCCAGGGTATAGCAATCAGCCCCAGCATTTT.

V is TRBV18 and J is TRBJ2-7, with TRBD1 identical over 7 bases. V lost 1 base to trimming and J lost 6 bases; unmatched junction nucleotides: 6. The length of the CDR3 is 14 residues. Germline assignment: CDR1 KGHSH and CDR2 LQKENI. The CDR3 loop reads CASSPRTGSGEQYF. In DNA form, the CDR3 reads TGTGCCAGCTCACCACGGACAGGATCGGGCGAGCAGTACTTC.

This clone was detected only once. The chain employs TRBV27 and TRBJ2-7; D might be TRBD2 (6 bases). CDR3 length equals 13 residues. V was trimmed by 0 bases and J by 4 bases, leaving 7 bases between them. Germline V gene sequence: CDR1 MNHEY, CDR2 SMNVEV (reference sequence). Written as DNA, the CDR3 is TGTGCCAGCAGTTTATCGGGGGGATACGAGCAGTACTTC. Its translation: CASSLSGGYEQYF.

The chain has TRBV19 and TRBJ2-5; D possibly corresponds to TRBD1 (6 bases). Trimming stripped 2 bases from V and 5 bases from J, with 12 bases between. Germline V gives CDR1 LNHDA, CDR2 SQIVND (reference sequence). This CDR3 is built from 14 residues. The CDR3 here is CASSIQQGPETQYF. DNA for the CDR3: TGTGCCAGTAGTATACAACAGGGTCCGGAGACCCAGTACTTC.

The chain links TRBV5-1 to TRBJ1-4, with D possibly matching TRBD1 (6 bases). The CDR3 length is 13 residues. The V gene's germline CDR1 is SGHRS and CDR2 YFSETQ. Between the trimmed V and J ends, which lost 3 bases and 10 bases, there was a span of 13 bases. CDR3 DNA: TGCGCCAGCAGCTCCGGGGGGCAGGGAAAACTGTTTTTT. Translation gives CASSSGGQGKLFF. Using reference TRBV5-1 and TRBJ1-4 for the parts outside the CDR3, the full variable domain is KAGVTQTPRYLIKTRGQQVTLSCSPISGHRSVSWYQQTPGQGLQFLFEYFSETQRNKGNFPGRFSGRQFSNSRSEMNVSTLELGDSALYLCASSSGGQGKLFFGSGTQLSVL.

The V gene is TRBV7-2, the J gene TRBJ1-2; TRBD1 is a possible D gene (5 bases). The CDR3 extends over 18 amino acids. CDR1 is SGHTA, CDR2 FQGNSA, per germline. V shed 1 base and J shed 4 bases, with 22 bases lying between them. The CDR3 reads CASSLDNSGAAFVYGYTF. DNA of the CDR3: TGTGCCAGCAGCTTAGATAACTCTGGGGCAGCTTTCGTCTATGGCTACACCTTC.

This chain joins TRBV29-1 and TRBJ1-1, with a possible D match to TRBD1 (6 bases). Germline CDR1 SQVTM, CDR2 ANQGSEA. With 4 bases removed from V and 1 base from J, the gap between germline ends came to 10 bases. This CDR3 has 13 residues. CDR3 sequence reads: CSVAPTGNTEAFF. The CDR3 nucleotides read TGCAGCGTTGCGCCGACAGGGAACACTGAAGCTTTCTTT. The complete variable domain, with remaining parts taken from reference TRBV29-1 and TRBJ1-1, reads SAVISQKPSRDICQRGTSLTIQCQVDSQVTMMFWYRQQPGQSLTLIATANQGSEATYESGFVIDKFPISRPNLTFSTLTVSNMSPEDSSIYLCSVAPTGNTEAFFGQGTRLTVV.

The genes are TRBV7-9 and TRBJ1-5; 8 nucleotides line up with TRBD1. The CDR3 is 13 amino acids. After removal of 5 bases from V and 9 bases from J, the junction contained 6 bases not matched to a gene. Per germline, CDR1 SEHNR and CDR2 FQNEAQ (reference sequence). In DNA, the CDR3 is TGTGCCAGCAGCCCGGACAGGGATGGGCCCCAGCATTTT. Translated: CASSPDRDGPQHF.

This chain links TRBV7-2 with TRBJ1-2; 9 bases fit TRBD1. Losses at the gene ends were 1 base for V and 5 bases for J; bases not matched to a gene: 8. Germline values: CDR1 SGHTA, CDR2 FQGNSA. The CDR3 runs to 16 residues. CDR3 sequence reads: CASSLGPIGTGYGYTF. CDR3 DNA sequence: TGTGCCAGCAGCTTAGGCCCCATCGGGACAGGGTATGGCTACACCTTC.

The rearrangement joins TRBV27 to TRBJ2-1; unclear D gene. This CDR3 comprises 16 residues. Trimming removed 3 bases at V and 2 bases at J, with 14 bases between. The germline V gene encodes CDR1 MNHEY and CDR2 SMNVEV (reference sequence). CDR3 coding DNA: TGTGCCAGCAGTTTCACAGCCCGGAATCCCTACAATGAGCAGTTCTTC. Translating it yields CASSFTARNPYNEQFF.

This rearrangement joins TRBV5-1 to TRBJ1-4; maybe TRBD1 (6 bases). The CDR3 runs to 15 residues. V dropped 0 bases and J dropped 8 bases, with 14 bases sitting between them. Per the germline V gene, CDR1 is SGHRS and CDR2 is YFSETQ. DNA for the CDR3: TGCGCCAGCAGCTTGGGGCAGGGGAGTTGGGAAAAACTGTTTTTT. Translating gives CASSLGQGSWEKLFF.

The chain uses TRBV10-1 and TRBJ2-5; tentatively, D is TRBD2 (5 bases). Germline V CDR1 and CDR2: WNHNN, SYGVQD (reference sequence). This CDR3 has 13 amino acids. Deletions cut 4 bases from V and 7 bases from J, with 13 bases between. The CDR3 DNA sequence: TGCGCCAGCAGTGGGAGAGTTGGAGGGACCCAGTACTTC. Its protein is CASSGRVGGTQYF.

J is TRBJ1-1 and V is TRBV28; the match to TRBD1 covers 10 bases. Trimming cost V 5 bases and J 7 bases; bases outside gene matches: 7. Germline values: CDR1 MDHEN, CDR2 SYDVKM. The CDR3 is 14 residues long. The CDR3 coding sequence is TGTGCCAGCAGTCCTGACAGGGGGCTCTATGAAGCTTTCTTT. Translating it yields CASSPDRGLYEAFF.

The CDR3, as DNA: TGTGCCAGCAGCTTAGGGCTAGCGGGAGAGTACGAGCAGTACTTC. Its translation is CASSLGLAGEYEQYF. This chain connects TRBV7-9 to TRBJ2-7; 10 positions agree with TRBD2. CDR3 length: 15 amino acids. Germline CDR1 reads SEHNR; CDR2 reads FQNEAQ (reference sequence). The ends lost 1 base at V and 4 bases at J; junction bases unmatched: 4.

V is TRBV5-4 and J is TRBJ2-7; 10 nucleotides line up with TRBD2. The CDR3 runs to 15 residues. The ends lost 0 bases at V and 6 bases at J; junction bases unmatched: 6. CDR1 is SGHNT and CDR2 is YYREEE in the germline V gene (reference sequence). The CDR3 is CASSLGPAGGREQYF. The DNA of the CDR3 is TGTGCCAGCAGCTTGGGTCCAGCGGGAGGGCGCGAGCAGTACTTC.

This rearrangement joins TRBV2 to TRBJ1-2; possibly TRBD1 for D (5 bases). This CDR3 contains 16 residues. The germline V gene encodes CDR1 SNHLY and CDR2 FYNNEI. The V end was cut by 6 bases, the J end by 0 bases, with 17 bases between. CDR3 amino acids: CASSREGLGANYGYTF. The CDR3, as DNA: TGTGCCAGCAGCCGGGAGGGGTTGGGGGCTAACTATGGCTACACCTTC. The full variable domain, its missing parts supplied by reference TRBV2 and TRBJ1-2, is EPEVTQTPSHQVTQMGQEVILRCVPISNHLYFYWYRQILGQKVEFLVSFYNNEISEKSEIFDDQFSVERPDGSNFTLKIRSTKLEDSAMYFCASSREGLGANYGYTFGSGTRLTVV.

V gene TRBV6-6 combines with J gene TRBJ1-4; D gene ambiguous. The V and J ends lost 6 bases and 3 bases respectively, with 11 bases between them. The germline V gene has CDR1 MNHNY and CDR2 SVGAGI (reference sequence). The CDR3 runs 14 residues. CDR3: CASSRELANEKLFF. CDR3 bases: TGTGCCAGCAGCCGGGAGTTGGCTAATGAAAAACTGTTTTTT.

This chain joins TRBV6-5 and TRBJ2-3; D is possibly TRBD1 (7 bases). V lost 6 bases and J 1 base, leaving 14 bases between the germline ends. CDR1 and CDR2 (germline): MNHEY, SVGAGI. The CDR3 covers 15 residues. In DNA, the CDR3 is TGTGCCAGCAGACGGAGGGGGCCTGGCACAGATACGCAGTATTTT. Translating it yields CASRRRGPGTDTQYF.

The gene calls are TRBV28 and TRBJ1-1; D not resolved. Looked up from germline, CDR1 is MDHEN and CDR2 is SYDVKM. The CDR3 consists of 11 residues. Between the trimmed V and J ends, which lost 5 bases and 3 bases, there was a span of 4 bases. The DNA for the CDR3 is TGTGCCAGCAGTACTTACACTGAAGCTTTCTTT. Residues: CASSTYTEAFF.

The chain recombines TRBV10-3 with TRBJ1-1; D remains unclear. Looked up from germline, CDR1 is ENHRY and CDR2 is SYGVKD. The CDR3 sequence is 15 residues long. The ends were cut back, 2 bases at V and 3 bases at J, with 13 bases in the middle. This CDR3 is CAISESQEGYTEAFF. The CDR3 DNA is TGTGCCATCAGTGAGAGTCAGGAGGGTTACACTGAAGCTTTCTTT.

Written as DNA, the CDR3 is TGTGCTAGTGCCCTTGGGGGAGGGCCAGGGAATGAGCAGTTCTTC. Residues: CASALGGGPGNEQFF. The chain combines TRBV12-5 with TRBJ2-1; TRBD2 matches 7 bases. From germline, CDR1 is LGHNT and CDR2 FRNRAP. The junction had 13 bases not matched to a gene; V was cut back by 7 bases and J by 7 bases. CDR3 length: 15 amino acids.

V is TRBV7-9 and J is TRBJ2-5; 13 nucleotides match TRBD2. Germline values: CDR1 SEHNR, CDR2 FQNEAQ (reference sequence). The CDR3 totals 15 residues. V gave up 9 bases and J gave up 7 bases; unmatched junction bases: 11. The CDR3 is CASDTGTSGMVTQYF. In DNA, the CDR3 is TGTGCCAGTGATACCGGGACTAGCGGGATGGTGACCCAGTACTTC. Filled out from reference TRBV7-9 and TRBJ2-5, the complete variable domain reads DTGVSQNPRHKITKRGQNVTFRCDPISEHNRLYWYRQTLGQGPEFLTYFQNEAQLEKSRLLSDRFSAERPKGSFSTLEIQRTEQGDSAMYLCASDTGTSGMVTQYFGPGTRLLVL.

The V call is TRBV14, the J call TRBJ2-5; 7 bases map to TRBD2. The CDR3 has 14 residues. With 6 bases clipped from V and 3 bases from J, the junction kept 7 bases outside the gene matches. Germline V gives CDR1 SGHDN, CDR2 FVKESK. CDR3 bases: TGTGCCAGCAGGGTGGGAGGGCACAAAGAGACCCAGTACTTC. It translates to CASRVGGHKETQYF.

The genes are TRBV7-9 and TRBJ2-7; D possibly corresponds to TRBD1 (6 bases). The CDR3 runs to 13 residues. Germline V gives CDR1 SEHNR, CDR2 FQNEAQ (reference sequence). Trimming removed 5 bases at V and 6 bases at J, with 14 bases between. This CDR3 is CASSPAGGGEQYF. The CDR3 DNA reads TGTGCCAGCAGCCCCGCTGGGGGCGGCGAGCAGTACTTC.

The rearrangement links TRBV11-2 to TRBJ2-7, with D tentatively TRBD2 (6 bases). CDR3 size: 14 residues. Germline V CDR1 and CDR2: SGHAT, FQNNGV. With 4 bases removed from V and 2 bases from J, the gap between germline ends came to 12 bases. The CDR3 bases are TGTGCCAGCAGCTACCGGGACTCCGCCTACGAGCAGTACTTC. It encodes CASSYRDSAYEQYF.